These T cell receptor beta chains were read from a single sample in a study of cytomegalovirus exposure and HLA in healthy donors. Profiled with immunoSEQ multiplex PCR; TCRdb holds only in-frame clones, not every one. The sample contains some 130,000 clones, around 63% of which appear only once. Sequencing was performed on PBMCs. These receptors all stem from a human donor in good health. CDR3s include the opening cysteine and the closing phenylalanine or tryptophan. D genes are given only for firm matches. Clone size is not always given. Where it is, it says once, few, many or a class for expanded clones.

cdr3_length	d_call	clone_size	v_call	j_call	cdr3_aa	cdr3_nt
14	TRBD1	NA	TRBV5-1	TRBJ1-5	CASSVGQGAQPQHF	TGCGCCAGCAGCGTTGGACAGGGGGCCCAGCCCCAGCATTTT
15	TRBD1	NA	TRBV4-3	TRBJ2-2	CASSPGGARTGELFF	TGCGCCAGCAGTCCAGGGGGCGCGAGGACCGGGGAGCTGTTTTTT
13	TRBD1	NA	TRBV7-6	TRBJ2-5	CASSSGQLSTQYF	TGTGCCAGCAGCTCGGGACAGCTATCGACCCAGTACTTC
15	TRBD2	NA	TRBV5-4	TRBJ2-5	CASSRTSGSRETQYF	TGTGCCAGCAGCAGGACTAGCGGGAGTAGGGAGACCCAGTACTTC
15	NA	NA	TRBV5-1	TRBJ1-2	CASSLVQASNYGYTF	TGCGCCAGCAGCTTGGTGCAGGCGTCCAACTATGGCTACACCTTC
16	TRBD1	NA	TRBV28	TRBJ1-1	CASSLPGTEDNTEAFF	TGTGCCAGCAGTTTACCCGGGACAGAAGATAACACTGAAGCTTTCTTT
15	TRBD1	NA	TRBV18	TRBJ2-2	CASSPQDRVTGELFF	TGTGCCAGCTCACCACAGGACAGGGTCACCGGGGAGCTGTTTTTT
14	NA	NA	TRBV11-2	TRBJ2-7	CASSLGSGPYEQYF	TGTGCCAGCAGCTTAGGGTCAGGGCCATACGAGCAGTACTTC
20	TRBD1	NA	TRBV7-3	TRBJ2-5	CASSPYGTGTTTAVQETQYF	TGTGCCAGCAGCCCCTACGGGACAGGGACTACCACAGCGGTTCAAGAGACCCAGTACTTC
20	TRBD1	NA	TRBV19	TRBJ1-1	CASSIDRPDREGQLNTEAFF	TGTGCCAGTAGTATAGATCGTCCGGACAGGGAAGGACAGTTGAACACTGAAGCTTTCTTT
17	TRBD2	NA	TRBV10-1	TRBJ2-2	CAREVEREGRRTGELFF	TGCGCCAGGGAGGTTGAGCGGGAGGGCCGTCGCACCGGGGAGCTGTTTTTT
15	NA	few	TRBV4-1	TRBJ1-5	CASSQSQYSNQPQHF	TGCGCCAGCAGCCAATCACAGTATAGCAATCAGCCCCAGCATTTT
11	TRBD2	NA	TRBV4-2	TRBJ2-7	CASRGEGEQYF	TGTGCCAGCAGGGGGGAGGGCGAGCAGTACTTC
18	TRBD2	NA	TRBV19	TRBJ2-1	CASSIIWTSGSSYNEQFF	TGTGCCAGTAGTATTATCTGGACTAGCGGGAGTTCCTACAATGAGCAGTTCTTC
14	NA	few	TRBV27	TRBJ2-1	CASSFWSEENEQFF	TGTGCCAGCAGTTTCTGGTCGGAGGAAAATGAGCAGTTCTTC
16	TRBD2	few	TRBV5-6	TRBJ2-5	CASSFVLAGYQETQYF	TGTGCCAGCAGCTTTGTACTAGCGGGTTACCAAGAGACCCAGTACTTC
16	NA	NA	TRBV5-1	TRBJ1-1	CASSFGNVPMNTEAFF	TGCGCCAGCAGCTTCGGGAATGTCCCCATGAACACTGAAGCTTTCTTT
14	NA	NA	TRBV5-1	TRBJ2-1	CASSLEGRSREQFF	TGCGCCAGCAGCTTGGAAGGCAGGTCCAGGGAGCAGTTCTTC
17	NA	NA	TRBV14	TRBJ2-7	CASSQDRGGNIWTEQYF	TGTGCCAGCAGCCAAGATAGGGGTGGAAATATATGGACCGAGCAGTACTTC
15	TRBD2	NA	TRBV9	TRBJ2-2	CASSVAGGYAGELFF	TGTGCCAGCAGCGTAGCGGGAGGTTACGCCGGGGAGCTGTTTTTT
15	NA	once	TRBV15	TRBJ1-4	CATSRDPGYGEKLFF	TGTGCCACCAGCAGAGATCCGGGGTATGGTGAAAAACTGTTTTTT
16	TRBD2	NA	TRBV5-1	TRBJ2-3	CASSLGLAGVTDTQYF	TGCGCCAGCAGCCTAGGACTAGCGGGAGTCACAGATACGCAGTATTTT
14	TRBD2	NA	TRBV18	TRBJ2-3	CASSPQRDTDTQYF	TGTGCCAGCTCACCACAGCGGGACACAGATACGCAGTATTTT
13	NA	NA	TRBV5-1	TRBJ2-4	CASSSNLGDIQYF	TGCGCCAGCAGCTCGAACTTAGGAGACATTCAGTACTTC
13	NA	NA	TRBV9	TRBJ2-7	CASSPTGGYEQYF	TGTGCCAGCAGTCCTACGGGTGGCTACGAGCAGTACTTC
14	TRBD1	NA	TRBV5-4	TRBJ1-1	CASSLTQGTTEAFF	TGTGCCAGCAGCTTGACACAGGGGACCACTGAAGCTTTCTTT
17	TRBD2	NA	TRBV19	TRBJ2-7	CASSPLAGGPYSYEQYF	TGTGCCAGTAGTCCACTAGCGGGAGGACCCTACTCCTACGAGCAGTACTTC
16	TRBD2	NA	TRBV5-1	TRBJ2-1	CASSSLAGPPNNEQFF	TGCGCCAGCAGTTCTCTAGCGGGCCCTCCCAACAATGAGCAGTTCTTC
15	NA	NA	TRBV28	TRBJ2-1	CASSSGRVSYNEQFF	TGTGCCAGCAGTTCCGGGAGAGTTTCCTACAATGAGCAGTTCTTC
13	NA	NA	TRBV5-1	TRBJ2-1	CASSFSGVDEQFF	TGCGCCAGCAGTTTCTCGGGGGTGGATGAGCAGTTCTTC
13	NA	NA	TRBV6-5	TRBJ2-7	CASGRDTIYEQYF	TGTGCCAGCGGCAGGGACACAATCTACGAGCAGTACTTC
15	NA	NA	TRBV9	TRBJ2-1	CASGPGVYGLNEQFF	TGTGCCAGCGGACCAGGGGTTTATGGCCTAAATGAGCAGTTCTTC
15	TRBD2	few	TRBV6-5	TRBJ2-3	CASSPIAGSTDTQYF	TGTGCCAGCAGTCCCATAGCGGGGAGCACAGATACGCAGTATTTT
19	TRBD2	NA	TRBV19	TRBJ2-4	CASSARLAGDWVLKNIQYF	TGTGCCAGTAGTGCCCGACTAGCGGGAGATTGGGTTTTAAAAAACATTCAGTACTTC
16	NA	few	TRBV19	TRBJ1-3	CASSILGASSGNTIYF	TGTGCCAGTAGTATTCTGGGGGCGAGCTCTGGAAACACCATATATTTT
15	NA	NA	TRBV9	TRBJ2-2	CASSDPSHRSGELFF	TGTGCCAGCAGCGACCCTAGTCATAGGTCCGGGGAGCTGTTTTTT